A single T cell receptor (beta chain) is shown here with its context. This entry belongs to a study of blood T cell repertoires in COVID-19. The assay was immunoSEQ multiplex PCR, and TCRdb's table has in-frame clones only and misses some. The data contain approximately 75,000 clones, around 72% of them singletons. This TCR was recovered from a human donor with acute or convalescent COVID-19. The donor label of this sample is uncertain. The sequenced material came from peripheral blood.

In DNA, the CDR3 is TGTGCCAGCAGTTTATTGGCGAGGTGGAATCAGCCCCAGCATTTT. This sequence encodes CASSLLARWNQPQHF. This rearrangement joins TRBV28 to TRBJ1-5; D remains unclear. The V end was cut by 1 base, the J end by 4 bases, with 11 bases between. The V gene's germline CDR1 is MDHEN and CDR2 SYDVKM. There are 15 residues in the CDR3.